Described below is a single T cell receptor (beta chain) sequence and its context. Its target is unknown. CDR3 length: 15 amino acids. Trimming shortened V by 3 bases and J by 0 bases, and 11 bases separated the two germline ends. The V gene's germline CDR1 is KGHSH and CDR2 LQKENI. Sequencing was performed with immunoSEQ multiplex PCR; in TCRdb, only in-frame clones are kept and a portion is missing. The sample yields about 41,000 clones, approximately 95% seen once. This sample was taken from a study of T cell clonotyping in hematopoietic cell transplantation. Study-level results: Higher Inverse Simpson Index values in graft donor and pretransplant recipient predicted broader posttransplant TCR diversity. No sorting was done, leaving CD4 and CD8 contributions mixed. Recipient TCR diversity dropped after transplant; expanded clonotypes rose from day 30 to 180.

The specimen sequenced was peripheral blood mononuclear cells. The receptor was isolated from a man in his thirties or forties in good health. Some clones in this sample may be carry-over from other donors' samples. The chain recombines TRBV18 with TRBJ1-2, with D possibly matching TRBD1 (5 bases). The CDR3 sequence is CASSPEGEPNYGYTF. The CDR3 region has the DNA TGTGCCAGCTCACCTGAAGGGGAGCCTAACTATGGCTACACCTTC.